These T cell receptor beta chains were read from a single sample in a study of blood T cells in healthy people across ages. MiXCR, applied by TCRdb to the 5' RACE reads, yields one record per CDR3 protein. The repertoire holds more than 500,000 distinct CDR3 sequences, with over 25% as singletons. This sample was also put to use in a study of T cells of mothers and their children.

Sequenced material: blood. The receptors derive from a boy aged 2 to 10 in good health. Both conserved end residues are part of each CDR3. The D gene is left open where the match is weak. Size values are once, few and many counts, or a class for expanded clones, and some rows have none.

J	V	size	D	DNA	CDR3
TRBJ2-1	TRBV12-3/TRBV12-4	.	.	TGTGCCAGCAGTTACCTCAGCTTCCATGAGCAGTTCTTC	CASSYLSFHEQFF
TRBJ1-1	TRBV12-3/TRBV12-4	.	TRBD1	TGTGCCAGCATGACAGGGATTGAAGCTTTCTTT	CASMTGIEAFF
TRBJ2-3	TRBV29-1	few	.	TGCAGTGCCCGTGAGCCCAACACAGATACGCAGTATTTT	CSAREPNTDTQYF
TRBJ1-6	TRBV20-1	.	TRBD1	TGCAGTGTTAAGCACCGGGACAGGGTCTCACCCCTCCACTTT	CSVKHRDRVSPLHF
TRBJ1-1	TRBV7-3	few	TRBD1	TGTGCCAGCAGCTTAACGGGAGGGGGCCGCACTGAAGCTTTCTTT	CASSLTGGGRTEAFF
TRBJ1-1	TRBV30	.	TRBD1	TGTGCCTGGAGTCGGGACAGAATGAACACTGAAGCTTTCTTT	CAWSRDRMNTEAFF
TRBJ2-1	TRBV23-1	few	TRBD2	TGCGCCAGCAGGCATGAACTAGCGGCCCGACCGAGGTACAATGAGCAGTTCTTC	CASRHELAARPRYNEQFF
TRBJ1-5	TRBV12-3/TRBV12-4	.	.	TGTGCCAGCAGTACCATGGGGTGGAGGAGAGATCAGCCCCAGCATTTT	CASSTMGWRRDQPQHF
TRBJ2-3	TRBV14	.	TRBD2	TGTGCCAGCAGCCAATACTTCCGGAGCGGGGAGGGCCCAGATACGCAGTATTTT	CASSQYFRSGEGPDTQYF
TRBJ2-2	TRBV4-2	.	TRBD2	TGTGCCAGCAGCCCGGGACTAGTTAGGAACACCGGGGAGCTGTTTTTT	CASSPGLVRNTGELFF
TRBJ1-1	TRBV6-2/TRBV6-3	few	.	TGTGCCAGCAGTTTCGACACTGAAGCTTTCTTT	CASSFDTEAFF
TRBJ2-7	TRBV7-6	.	TRBD1	TGTGCCAGCAGCCTGGGCGCGGGACAGGGAGAGGTCTACGAGCAGTACTTC	CASSLGAGQGEVYEQYF
TRBJ2-5	TRBV10-3	few	.	TGTGCCATCAGTGACTACGTCCGGGAGACCCAGTACTTC	CAISDYVRETQYF
TRBJ1-1	TRBV7-9	few	.	TGTGCCAGCAGCTTTGTCGCGGGCCGGGGGACTGAAGCTTTCTTT	CASSFVAGRGTEAFF
TRBJ1-6	TRBV13	.	.	TGTGCCAGCACGCGGGGGTTCTATAATTCACCCCTCCACTTT	CASTRGFYNSPLHF
TRBJ1-1	TRBV20-1	.	.	TGCAGTGCTTTCCTCACTGAAGCTTTCTTT	CSAFLTEAFF
TRBJ2-1	TRBV5-5	few	.	TGTGCCAGCAGCCCGACGAGCCGAAATGAGCAGTTCTTC	CASSPTSRNEQFF
TRBJ2-1	TRBV7-9	.	TRBD2	TGTGCCAGCAGCCCTAGAGGTCTAGCGGGATATGAGCAGTTCTTC	CASSPRGLAGYEQFF
TRBJ2-1	TRBV30	.	.	TGTGCCTGTCAGTACAATGAGCAGTTCTTC	CACQYNEQFF
TRBJ1-2	TRBV5-1	.	.	TGCGCCAGCAGCTTCGACCGACCTAACTATGGCTACACCTTC	CASSFDRPNYGYTF
TRBJ2-6	TRBV4-1	many	.	TGCGCCAGCAGCCAAGAGCCCGCGACAGGTACAGGGGCCAACGTCCTGACTTTC	CASSQEPATGTGANVLTF
TRBJ1-4	TRBV30	many	.	TGTGCCTGGAGTGATGCAACTAATGAAAAACTGTTTTTT	CAWSDATNEKLFF
TRBJ2-7	TRBV10-3	few	TRBD2	TGTGCCGCAACTCCCGGGACTAGCGGCTACGAGCAGTACTTC	CAATPGTSGYEQYF
TRBJ2-3	TRBV12-3/TRBV12-4	.	.	TGTGCCAGCAGTTTAGACACCCCATCCCCCACGCAGTATTTT	CASSLDTPSPTQYF
TRBJ2-4	TRBV19	.	.	TGTGCCAGTACCACGACGGCAGCAGCCAAAAACATTCAGTACTTC	CASTTTAAAKNIQYF
TRBJ1-1	TRBV28	few	TRBD1	TGTGCCAGCAGTCCCCAGGGACAGGGCAACACTGAAGCTTTCTTT	CASSPQGQGNTEAFF
TRBJ2-5	TRBV25-1	.	.	TGTGCCAGCAGTGAATTTGCCGGGCCAAAACAAGAGACCCAGTACTTC	CASSEFAGPKQETQYF
TRBJ2-3	TRBV6-6	few	.	TGTGCCAGCAGCCTGAAGCACAGGGTGACAGATACGCAGTATTTT	CASSLKHRVTDTQYF
TRBJ2-7	TRBV7-6	few	TRBD1	TGTGCCAGCAGCTTAGCCCACAGGGGGAGCTCCTACGAGCAGTACTTC	CASSLAHRGSSYEQYF
TRBJ1-6	TRBV12-3/TRBV12-4	few	.	TGTGCCAGCAGGGATGTAGGGCCTAATTCACCCCTCCACTTT	CASRDVGPNSPLHF
TRBJ2-1	TRBV20-1	.	.	TGCAGTGCTAGCGACGCGGACGGACGATACAATGAGCAGTTCTTC	CSASDADGRYNEQFF
TRBJ2-5	TRBV25-1	.	.	TGTGCCAGCAGTGAATGGAGGGGCCAGCAAGAGACCCAGTACTTC	CASSEWRGQQETQYF
TRBJ2-5	TRBV20-1	few	.	TGCAGTGCTGAAAAAGGTCCGGGAGAGCGTATAGAGACCCAGTACTTC	CSAEKGPGERIETQYF
TRBJ2-3	TRBV28	.	.	TGTGCCAGCAGTTTAAGCTTAGCCACCCTTGGAGATACGCAGTATTTT	CASSLSLATLGDTQYF
TRBJ2-5	TRBV21-1	many	.	TGTGCCAGCAGCAAGGTGCCCTCCACCTCGAGGACCCAGTACTTC	CASSKVPSTSRTQYF
TRBJ2-7	TRBV20-1	few	TRBD1	TGCAGTGCTACTTTAACCGGGACAGGGGTTTCCTACGAGCAGTACTTC	CSATLTGTGVSYEQYF
TRBJ1-5	TRBV6-2/TRBV6-3	.	.	TGTGCCAGCAGTTACCGGCGGAGCAATCAGCCCCAGCATTTT	CASSYRRSNQPQHF
TRBJ2-7	TRBV18	.	.	TGTGCCAGCTCACCACCTGAGCGGAGCTACGAGCAGTACTTC	CASSPPERSYEQYF
TRBJ2-3	TRBV7-9	.	TRBD1	TGTGCCAGCAGCTCCAACAGATGGGACAGGGTCACAGATACGCAGTATTTT	CASSSNRWDRVTDTQYF
TRBJ2-1	TRBV15	few	.	TGTGCCACCAGCACTTCCGACAATGAGCAGTTCTTC	CATSTSDNEQFF
TRBJ1-4	TRBV6-6	.	.	TGTGCCAGCAGTTATTCTTCCAGGGGTACTGAAAAACTGTTTTTT	CASSYSSRGTEKLFF
TRBJ2-2	TRBV19	few	.	TGTGCCAGTAGTATAGGGAGGGGACTCAACACCGGGGAGCTGTTTTTT	CASSIGRGLNTGELFF
TRBJ1-2	TRBV7-2	.	.	TGTGCCAGCAGCTCGCTCCCGGGACTGCAGGCTAACTATGGCTACACCTTC	CASSSLPGLQANYGYTF
TRBJ2-5	TRBV10-3	.	.	TGTGCCACCACCCAACAGGGCTTAGGGGAGACCCAGTACTTC	CATTQQGLGETQYF
TRBJ2-5	TRBV12-3/TRBV12-4	.	.	TGTGCCAGCAGTTTAGCCAAGCCACCGGGACTCAAAGAGACCCAGTACTTC	CASSLAKPPGLKETQYF
TRBJ2-1	TRBV29-1	.	TRBD2	TGCAGCGGACTGACCCTAGCGGGAGGGCACAATGAGCAGTTCTTC	CSGLTLAGGHNEQFF
TRBJ2-3	TRBV27	many	.	TGTGCCAGCAGTTTATCGAGACCAGATACGCAGTATTTT	CASSLSRPDTQYF
TRBJ2-7	TRBV7-8	.	.	TGTGCCAGCAGCTTAGTTATAGGGCTCTACGAGCAGTACTTC	CASSLVIGLYEQYF
TRBJ2-5	TRBV7-2	many	.	TGTGCCAGCAGTTTATTGGCGGGAGAGACCCAGTACTTC	CASSLLAGETQYF
TRBJ2-7	TRBV28	few	.	TGTGCCAGCAGTTTAATAGGGGCAAGGTACGAGCAGTACTTC	CASSLIGARYEQYF
TRBJ2-1	TRBV6-6	few	.	TGTGCCAGCACCTTAAGGGGGGATAGCGACAATGAGCAGTTCTTC	CASTLRGDSDNEQFF
TRBJ1-3	TRBV7-9	.	.	TGTGCCAGCAGCTTAGATCGGATCCCCCGGAACTCTGGAAACACCATATATTTT	CASSLDRIPRNSGNTIYF